This TCR beta chain was identified during a study of blood T cell repertoires in COVID-19. Overall study: Some COVID-19 samples were acute and others convalescent; all came from the United States, Italy and Spain. From T cells, B-cell-depleted T cells, or PBMCs came the material, which was cDNA or gDNA.

Authors' processing steps: Reference gene primer amplification in the assay estimated nucleated cell counts. Profiled with immunoSEQ multiplex PCR; TCRdb holds only in-frame clones, not every one. V, J and clone size are those of that table, while D and trimming were read from the DNA. The data hold tens of thousands of clones, with 80% to 95% observed a single time. CDR3 length equals 15 residues. V lost 8 bases to trimming and J lost 5 bases; unmatched junction nucleotides: 10. CDR1 SNHLY and CDR2 FYNNEI come from the germline V gene. This clone has only one observation. Sequencing was carried out using peripheral blood. This TCR came from a human donor with active COVID-19. The donor label of this sample is uncertain. The rearrangement uses TRBV2 and TRBJ2-1; 9 nucleotides match TRBD2. In DNA form, the CDR3 reads TGTGCCAGCGAGGGTGGGGCTAGCGGGGACAATGAGCAGTTCTTC. As protein: CASEGGASGDNEQFF.